This section outlines one T cell receptor (beta chain) sequence together with its context. What it binds is unknown. The entry originates in a study of graft-versus-host responses after intestinal transplantation. Sequencing used immunoSEQ multiplex PCR; TCRdb keeps in-frame clones, though not all of them. Altogether about 97,000 clones are present, around 92% being singletons, with the ten largest covering 0.069%. Germline V gives CDR1 LNHDA, CDR2 SQIVND (reference sequence). V was pared by 1 base and J by 5 bases, with 4 bases of the junction left unmatched. The CDR3 has 15 amino acids. The TCR originated in a human donor who was the organ donor for an intestinal transplant. This chain connects TRBV19 to TRBJ1-5; 8 nucleotides align to TRBD1. The sample here was unstimulated CD8+ T cells sorted from spleen or lymph node cells, taken before transplant. CDR3 in amino acids: CASSIGQGAHQPQHF. As DNA, the CDR3 is TGTGCCAGTAGTATAGGCCAGGGGGCGCATCAGCCCCAGCATTTT.